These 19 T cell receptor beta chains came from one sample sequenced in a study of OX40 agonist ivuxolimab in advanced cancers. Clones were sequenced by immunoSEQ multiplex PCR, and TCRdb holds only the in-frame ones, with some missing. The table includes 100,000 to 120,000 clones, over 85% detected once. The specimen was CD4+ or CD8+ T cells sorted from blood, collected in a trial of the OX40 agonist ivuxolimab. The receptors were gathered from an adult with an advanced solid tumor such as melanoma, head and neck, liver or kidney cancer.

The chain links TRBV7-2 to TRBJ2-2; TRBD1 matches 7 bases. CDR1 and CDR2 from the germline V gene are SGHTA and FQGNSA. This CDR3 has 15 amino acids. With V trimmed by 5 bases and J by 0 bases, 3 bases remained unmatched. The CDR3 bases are TGTGCCAGCAGCCAAGGACAGGCGAACACCGGGGAGCTGTTTTTT. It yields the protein CASSQGQANTGELFF.

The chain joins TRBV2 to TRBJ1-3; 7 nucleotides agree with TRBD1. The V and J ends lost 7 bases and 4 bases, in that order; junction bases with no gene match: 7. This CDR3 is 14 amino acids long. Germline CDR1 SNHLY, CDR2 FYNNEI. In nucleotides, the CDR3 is TGTGCCAGCATTAACGACAGGGAAGGAAACACCATATATTTT. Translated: CASINDREGNTIYF.

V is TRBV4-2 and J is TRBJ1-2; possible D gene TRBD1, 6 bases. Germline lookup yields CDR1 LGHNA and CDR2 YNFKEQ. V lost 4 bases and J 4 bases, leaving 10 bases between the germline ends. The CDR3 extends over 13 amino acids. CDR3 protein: CASSPRTVYGYTF. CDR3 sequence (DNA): TGTGCCAGCAGCCCCCGGACAGTCTATGGCTACACCTTC.

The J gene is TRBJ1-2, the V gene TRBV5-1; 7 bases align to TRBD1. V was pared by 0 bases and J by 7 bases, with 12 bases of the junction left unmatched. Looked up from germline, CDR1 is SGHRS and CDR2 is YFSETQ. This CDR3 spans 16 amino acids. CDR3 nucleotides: TGCGCCAGCAGCTTGGGGTTGGAGGGGGCGGAGAGTGGCTACACCTTC. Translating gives CASSLGLEGAESGYTF.

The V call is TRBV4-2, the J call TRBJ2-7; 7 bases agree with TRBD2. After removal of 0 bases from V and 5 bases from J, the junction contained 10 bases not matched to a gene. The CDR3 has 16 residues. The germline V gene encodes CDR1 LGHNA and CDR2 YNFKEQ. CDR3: CASSQDGGGEPHEQYF. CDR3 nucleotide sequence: TGTGCCAGCAGCCAAGATGGGGGAGGGGAACCCCACGAGCAGTACTTC.

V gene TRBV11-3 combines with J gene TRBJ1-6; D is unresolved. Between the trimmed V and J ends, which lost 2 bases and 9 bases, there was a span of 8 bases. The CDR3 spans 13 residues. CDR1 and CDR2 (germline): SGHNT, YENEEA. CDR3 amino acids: CASSLNSVSPLHF. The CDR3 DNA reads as TGTGCCAGCAGCTTAAACAGCGTTTCACCCCTCCACTTT.

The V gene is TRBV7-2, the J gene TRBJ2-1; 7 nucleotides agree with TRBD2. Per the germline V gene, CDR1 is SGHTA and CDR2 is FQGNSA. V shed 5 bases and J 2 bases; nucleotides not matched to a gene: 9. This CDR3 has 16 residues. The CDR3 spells CASSPGPAGAYNEQFF. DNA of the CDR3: TGTGCCAGCAGCCCCGGCCCCGCGGGGGCCTACAATGAGCAGTTCTTC.

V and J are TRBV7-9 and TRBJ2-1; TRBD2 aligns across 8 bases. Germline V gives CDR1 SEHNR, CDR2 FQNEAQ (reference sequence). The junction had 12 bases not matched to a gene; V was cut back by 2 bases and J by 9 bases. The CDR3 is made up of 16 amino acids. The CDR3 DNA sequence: TGTGCCAGCAGCTTACCCTTTGGGACTAGTCTAGGTGAGCAGTTCTTC. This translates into CASSLPFGTSLGEQFF.

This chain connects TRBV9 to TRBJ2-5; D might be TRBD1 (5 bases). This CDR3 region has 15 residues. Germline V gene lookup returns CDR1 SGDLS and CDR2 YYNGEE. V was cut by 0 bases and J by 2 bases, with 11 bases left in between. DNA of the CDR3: TGTGCCAGCAGCGTAGAATCAGGGAATCAAGAGACCCAGTACTTC. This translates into CASSVESGNQETQYF. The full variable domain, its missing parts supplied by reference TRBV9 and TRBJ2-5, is DSGVTQTPKHLITATGQRVTLRCSPRSGDLSVYWYQQSLDQGLQFLIQYYNGEERAKGNILERFSAQQFPDLHSELNLSSLELGDSALYFCASSVESGNQETQYFGPGTRLLVL.

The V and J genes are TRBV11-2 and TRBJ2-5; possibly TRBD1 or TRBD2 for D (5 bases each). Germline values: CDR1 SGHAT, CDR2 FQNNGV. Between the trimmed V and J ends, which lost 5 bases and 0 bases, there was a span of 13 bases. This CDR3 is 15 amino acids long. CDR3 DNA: TGTGCCAGCAGCACCCGGGGCTTGTACCAAGAGACCCAGTACTTC. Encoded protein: CASSTRGLYQETQYF.

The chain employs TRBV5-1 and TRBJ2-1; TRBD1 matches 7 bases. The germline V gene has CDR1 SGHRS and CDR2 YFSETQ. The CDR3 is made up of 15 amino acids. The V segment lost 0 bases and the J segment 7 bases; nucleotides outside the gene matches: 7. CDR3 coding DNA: TGCGCCAGCAGCTTGGTAGGGGGCGCATCTAATGAGCAGTTCTTC. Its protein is CASSLVGGASNEQFF.

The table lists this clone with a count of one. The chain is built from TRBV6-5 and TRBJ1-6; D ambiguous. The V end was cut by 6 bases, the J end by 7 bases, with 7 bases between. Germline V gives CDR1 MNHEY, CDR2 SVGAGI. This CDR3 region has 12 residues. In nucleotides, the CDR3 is TGTGCCAGCAGGGGAGTAAATTCACCCCTCCACTTT. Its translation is CASRGVNSPLHF.

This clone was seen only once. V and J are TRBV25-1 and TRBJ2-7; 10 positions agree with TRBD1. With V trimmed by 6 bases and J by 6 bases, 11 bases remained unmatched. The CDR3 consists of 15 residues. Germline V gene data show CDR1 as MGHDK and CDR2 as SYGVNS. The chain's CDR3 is CASRGPGQGRGEQYF. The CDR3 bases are TGTGCCAGCAGGGGGCCGGGACAGGGGCGAGGCGAGCAGTACTTC.

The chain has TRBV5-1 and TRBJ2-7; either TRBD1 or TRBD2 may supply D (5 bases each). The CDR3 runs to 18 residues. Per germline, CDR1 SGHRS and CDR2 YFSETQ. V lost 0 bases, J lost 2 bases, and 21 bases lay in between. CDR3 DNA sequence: TGCGCCAGCAGCTTGGGCATCGGGACGGAAGCGGTGGCCTACGAGCAGTACTTC. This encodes CASSLGIGTEAVAYEQYF.

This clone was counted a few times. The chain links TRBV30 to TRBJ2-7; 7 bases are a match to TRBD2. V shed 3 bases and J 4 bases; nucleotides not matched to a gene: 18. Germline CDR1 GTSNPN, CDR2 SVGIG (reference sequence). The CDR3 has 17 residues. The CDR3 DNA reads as TGTGCCTGGAGGGGGGGGATTAGGACACGAGACAAATACGAGCAGTACTTC. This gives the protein CAWRGGIRTRDKYEQYF. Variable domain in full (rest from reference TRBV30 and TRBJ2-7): SQTIHQWPATLVQPVGSPLSLECTVEGTSNPNLYWYRQAAGRGLQLLFYSVGIGQISSEVPQNLSASRPQDRQFILSSKKLLLSDSGFYLCAWRGGIRTRDKYEQYFGPGTRLTVT.

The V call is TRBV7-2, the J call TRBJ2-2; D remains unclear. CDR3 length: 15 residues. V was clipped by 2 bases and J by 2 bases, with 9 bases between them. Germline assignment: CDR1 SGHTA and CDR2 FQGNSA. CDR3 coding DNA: TGTGCCAGCAGCTTAAGTTTACCCAACACCGGGGAGCTGTTTTTT. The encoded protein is CASSLSLPNTGELFF.

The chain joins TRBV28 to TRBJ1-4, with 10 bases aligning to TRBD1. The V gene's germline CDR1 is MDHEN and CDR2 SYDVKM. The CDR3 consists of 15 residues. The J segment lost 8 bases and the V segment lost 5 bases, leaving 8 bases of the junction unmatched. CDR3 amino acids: CASSLPTGGSEKLFF. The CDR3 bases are TGTGCCAGCAGTCTCCCGACAGGGGGCTCAGAAAAACTGTTTTTT.

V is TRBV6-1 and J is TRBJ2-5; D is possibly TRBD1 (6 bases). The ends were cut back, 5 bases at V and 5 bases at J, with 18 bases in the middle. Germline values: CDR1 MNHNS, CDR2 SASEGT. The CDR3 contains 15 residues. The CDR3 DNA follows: TGTGCCAGCAGTCGAATAGGGGGATTCGGGGAGACCCAGTACTTC. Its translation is CASSRIGGFGETQYF.

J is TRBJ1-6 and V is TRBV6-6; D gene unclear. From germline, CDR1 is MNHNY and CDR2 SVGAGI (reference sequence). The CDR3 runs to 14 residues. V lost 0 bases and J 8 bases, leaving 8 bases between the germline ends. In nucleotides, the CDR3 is TGTGCCAGCAGTTACTCGACGGAGGATTCACCCCTCCACTTT. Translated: CASSYSTEDSPLHF.